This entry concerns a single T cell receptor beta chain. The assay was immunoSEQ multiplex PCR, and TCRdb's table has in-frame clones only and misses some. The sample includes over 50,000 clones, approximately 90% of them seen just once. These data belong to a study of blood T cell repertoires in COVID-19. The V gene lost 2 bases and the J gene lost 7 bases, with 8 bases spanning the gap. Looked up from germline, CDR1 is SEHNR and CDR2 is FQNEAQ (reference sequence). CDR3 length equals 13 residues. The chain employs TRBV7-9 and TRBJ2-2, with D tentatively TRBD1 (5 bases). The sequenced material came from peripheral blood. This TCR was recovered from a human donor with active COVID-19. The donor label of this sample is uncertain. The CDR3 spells CASSLQGSGELFF. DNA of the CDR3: TGTGCCAGCAGCTTACAGGGCAGCGGGGAGCTGTTTTTT.